The 26 T cell receptor beta chains below come from one sample, sequenced in a study of blood T cell repertoires in COVID-19. The table came from immunoSEQ multiplex PCR; TCRdb's copy has only in-frame clones and leaves some out. Among 140,000 to 150,000 clones listed, about 84% were seen once. Material for sequencing was peripheral blood. The receptor source for this set is a woman aged 45-65 years with acute or convalescent COVID-19.

This chain links TRBV10-2 with TRBJ2-3; TRBD1 matches at 8 bases. Germline lookup yields CDR1 WSHSY and CDR2 SAAADI. After removal of 10 bases from V and 0 bases from J, the junction contained 6 bases not matched to a gene. The CDR3 extends over 14 amino acids. The CDR3 DNA is TGCGCCACCCAGAGACAGGGGAGCACAGATACGCAGTATTTT. It is translated as CATQRQGSTDTQYF.

The chain employs TRBV6-1 and TRBJ2-7; tentative D call: TRBD2 (6 bases). This CDR3 comprises 16 residues. The V gene's germline CDR1 is MNHNS and CDR2 SASEGT. Trimming pared 4 bases from V and 3 bases from J, leaving 19 bases between. The CDR3 spells CASSVLAGLNDYEQYF. CDR3 coding DNA: TGTGCCAGCAGTGTTCTGGCGGGGCTGAATGACTACGAGCAGTACTTC.

The chain joins TRBV7-3 to TRBJ2-3; possible D gene TRBD2, 5 bases. Germline V lookup: CDR1 SGHTA, CDR2 FQGTGA. CDR3 length: 13 residues. V was cut by 3 bases and J by 2 bases, with 6 bases left in between. CDR3 protein: CASSLDSTDTQYF. In nucleotides, the CDR3 is TGTGCCAGCAGCTTGGACTCCACAGATACGCAGTATTTT.

This clone was detected a few times. CDR3 nucleotides: TGTGCCAGCAGCTCCTACTATAATTCACCCCTCCACTTT. Translating it yields CASSSYYNSPLHF. This chain uses TRBV7-3 with TRBJ1-6; D is unclear. This CDR3 has 13 amino acids. Germline CDR1 and CDR2: SGHTA and FQGTGA. The germline V and J ends were trimmed by 4 bases and 3 bases, with 4 bases remaining between them.

The chain joins TRBV5-1 to TRBJ1-5; perhaps TRBD1 as D (5 bases). CDR1 and CDR2 from the germline V gene are SGHRS and YFSETQ. V was trimmed by 0 bases and J by 3 bases, leaving 10 bases between them. The CDR3 runs to 15 residues. The CDR3 region is CASSLEGAPNQPQHF. CDR3 bases: TGCGCCAGCAGCTTGGAAGGGGCCCCCAATCAGCCCCAGCATTTT.

The CDR3 sequence: CASSQDPGVHGYTF. The CDR3 region has the DNA TGCGCCAGCAGCCAAGATCCAGGGGTACATGGCTACACCTTC. This chain uses TRBV4-1 with TRBJ1-2, with D possibly TRBD1 on 6 matching bases. In germline, CDR1 is MGHRA, CDR2 YSYEKL. The CDR3 is made up of 14 amino acids. V was shortened by 0 bases and J by 6 bases, with 11 bases between the two germline ends.

The chain employs TRBV2 and TRBJ1-3; weak D call: TRBD1 (6 bases). The germline V gene encodes CDR1 SNHLY and CDR2 FYNNEI. This CDR3 has 19 amino acids. V gave up 3 bases and J gave up 2 bases, with 23 bases separating them. The CDR3 region has the DNA TGTGCCAGCAGTGAGAGGGGGACGGGAACGATAGGACCTGGAAACACCATATATTTT. Protein product: CASSERGTGTIGPGNTIYF.

This clone was counted a few times. The chain uses TRBV21-1 and TRBJ1-1; the table names TRBD1, a call not compared with the DNA. TRBV21-1 is noted as a pseudogene. The CDR3 sequence is 17 residues long. The CDR3 region is CASSKEQGFPMNTEAFF. The DNA of the CDR3 is TGTGCCAGCAGCAAAGAACAGGGCTTCCCCATGAACACTGAAGCTTTCTTT.

The gene calls are TRBV2 and TRBJ1-1; D not certain. This CDR3 spans 11 amino acids. V was clipped by 6 bases and J by 1 base, with 3 bases between them. Germline CDR1 reads SNHLY; CDR2 reads FYNNEI. The CDR3 nucleotides are TGTGCCAGCAGGGCGAACACTGAAGCTTTCTTT. Translation: CASRANTEAFF.

The chain links TRBV27 to TRBJ1-1, with 10 bases matching TRBD1. The germline gives CDR1 MNHEY, CDR2 SMNVEV (reference sequence). There are 19 residues in the CDR3. V lost 5 bases and J lost 6; bases outside the gene matches: 21. Here the CDR3 reads CASSPSLTFGTGVVAEAFF. Here the CDR3 DNA reads TGTGCCAGCAGTCCTTCTTTAACCTTCGGGACAGGGGTTGTCGCTGAAGCTTTCTTT.

The chain uses TRBV5-8 and TRBJ1-2; 8 nucleotides agree with TRBD1. The CDR3 extends over 14 amino acids. V trimming: 0 bases; J trimming: 4 bases; junction bases outside the gene matches: 2. Germline V gives CDR1 SGHTS, CDR2 YDEGEE. The CDR3 nucleotides are TGTGCCAGCAGCTTGGACAGGGGGGGCTATGGCTACACCTTC. Residues: CASSLDRGGYGYTF.

The rearrangement links TRBV7-2 to TRBJ2-3; D might be TRBD2 (7 bases). CDR3 length: 14 amino acids. The V gene's germline CDR1 is SGHTA and CDR2 FQGNSA. V shed 6 bases and J shed 2 bases, with 12 bases lying between them. The CDR3 sequence: CASSAGAITDTQYF. As DNA, the CDR3 is TGTGCCAGCAGTGCGGGGGCCATCACAGATACGCAGTATTTT.

The chain couples TRBV3-1 (or the pseudogene TRBV3-2) to TRBJ1-5, with D possibly matching TRBD1 (5 bases). Germline V gives CDR1 LGHDT, CDR2 YNNKEL (reference sequence). CDR3 size: 16 residues. Trimming removed 1 base from V and 2 bases from J, with 12 bases in between. CDR3 region: CASSQGGGTGNQPQHF. In DNA form, the CDR3 reads TGTGCCAGCAGCCAAGGGGGAGGGACGGGCAATCAGCCCCAGCATTTT.

The chain carries TRBV11-3 and TRBJ1-1, with 9 bases that match TRBD1. Germline CDR1 SGHNT, CDR2 YENEEA. The ends lost 5 bases at V and 4 bases at J; junction bases unmatched: 2. The CDR3 loop spans 13 amino acids. The CDR3 coding sequence is TGTGCCAGCAGCGCGGACAGGGGCACTGAAGCTTTCTTT. Translated, it gives CASSADRGTEAFF.

The V call is TRBV20-1, the J call TRBJ1-5, with D unresolved. Per germline, CDR1 DFQATT and CDR2 SNEGSKA (reference sequence). V was clipped by 3 bases and J by 5 bases, with 8 bases between them. This CDR3 is built from 12 residues. This CDR3 reads CSASPEDQPQHF. The CDR3 nucleotides are TGCAGTGCTAGTCCCGAGGATCAGCCCCAGCATTTT.

The chain employs TRBV3-1 (or the pseudogene TRBV3-2) and TRBJ2-2; 9 nucleotides align to TRBD2. The germline V gene encodes CDR1 LGHDT and CDR2 YNNKEL (reference sequence). The CDR3 is 17 amino acids. The V and J ends lost 2 bases and 8 bases, in that order; junction bases with no gene match: 12. CDR3 sequence (DNA): TGTGCCAGCAGCCAACACCTATTGACTAGCGGACAAGGGGAGCTGTTTTTT. This translates into CASSQHLLTSGQGELFF.

This clone came up once. The J gene is TRBJ1-5, the V gene TRBV11-2, with D possibly TRBD1 on 6 matching bases. The CDR3 covers 15 residues. CDR1 SGHAT and CDR2 FQNNGV come from the germline V gene. V was trimmed by 0 bases and J by 6 bases, leaving 12 bases between them. CDR3 DNA sequence: TGTGCCAGCAGCTTAGAGGCAGGGGCTGGTCAGCCCCAGCATTTT. It is translated as CASSLEAGAGQPQHF.

V and J are TRBV3-1 (or the pseudogene TRBV3-2) and TRBJ1-6, with no clear D. Germline loops: CDR1 LGHDT, CDR2 YNNKEL (reference sequence). Trimming left V 2 bases short and J 8 bases short, with 10 bases between. The CDR3 covers 14 residues. CDR3 nucleotide sequence: TGTGCCAGCAGCCAATCGTCTCGGGATTCACCCCTCCACTTT. This codes for CASSQSSRDSPLHF.

The chain has TRBV11-1 and TRBJ1-3, with 7 positions matching TRBD1. Germline assignment: CDR1 SGHAT and CDR2 FQDESV (reference sequence). V gave up 5 bases and J gave up 3 bases; unmatched junction bases: 7. The CDR3 is made up of 15 amino acids. The CDR3 sequence is CASSATGESGNTIYF. The CDR3 DNA follows: TGTGCCAGCAGCGCCACAGGGGAGAGTGGAAACACCATATATTTT.

The sample holds one count of this clone. V gene TRBV20-1 combines with J gene TRBJ2-2; no definite D call. V dropped 6 bases and J dropped 6 bases, with 8 bases sitting between them. The CDR3 length is 11 residues. Germline assignment: CDR1 DFQATT and CDR2 SNEGSKA (reference sequence). The CDR3 sequence is CSAPSAGELFF. The CDR3 DNA reads TGCAGTGCCCCCTCGGCCGGGGAGCTGTTTTTT.

This clone has a handful of counts. The chain recombines TRBV7-3 with TRBJ1-2, with a weak D call TRBD1 (5 bases). The CDR3 loop spans 14 amino acids. Germline V gene data show CDR1 as SGHTA and CDR2 as FQGTGA. Trimming shortened V by 5 bases and J by 6 bases, and 16 bases separated the two germline ends. CDR3 coding DNA: TGTGCCAGCAGCCCAAACGGGGGGGTTGATGGCTACACCTTC. This encodes CASSPNGGVDGYTF.

Here the CDR3 reads CASSEYGVGAFF. CDR3 in DNA: TGTGCCAGCAGTGAATATGGAGTGGGAGCTTTCTTT. The V and J genes are TRBV25-1 and TRBJ1-1; D call uncertain. Germline CDR1 MGHDK, CDR2 SYGVNS. V was cut by 0 bases and J by 10 bases, with 9 bases left in between. The CDR3 sequence is 12 residues long.

The chain carries TRBV3-1 (or the pseudogene TRBV3-2) and TRBJ1-6; TRBD1 might be the D (5 bases). The germline V gene has CDR1 LGHDT and CDR2 YNNKEL (reference sequence). The CDR3 runs 14 residues. V lost 8 bases and J lost 5, with 13 bases in between. The CDR3 nucleotides are TGTGCCAGCTCCCCAGGGCTTAATAATTCACCCCTCCACTTT. Translated, it gives CASSPGLNNSPLHF.

A single count supports this clone. This chain uses TRBV5-1 with TRBJ2-2; tentative D call: TRBD1 (6 bases). The V gene's germline CDR1 is SGHRS and CDR2 YFSETQ. The CDR3 is 14 residues long. With 4 bases removed from V and 1 base from J, the gap between germline ends came to 8 bases. CDR3 in amino acids: CASSVQGNTGELFF. CDR3 sequence (DNA): TGCGCCAGCAGCGTACAGGGGAACACCGGGGAGCTGTTTTTT.

CDR3 amino acids: CASGTGATDTQYF. The CDR3 nucleotides read TGTGCCAGCGGTACAGGGGCGACAGATACGCAGTATTTT. The chain recombines TRBV14 with TRBJ2-3; 7 bases align to TRBD1. V was pared by 8 bases and J by 3 bases, with 5 bases of the junction left unmatched. Germline values: CDR1 SGHDN, CDR2 FVKESK. The CDR3 loop spans 13 amino acids.

V usage is TRBV18 and J usage is TRBJ1-5; 8 bases line up with TRBD1. In germline, CDR1 is KGHSH, CDR2 LQKENI. V gave up 3 bases and J gave up 4 bases; unmatched junction bases: 5. This CDR3 region has 15 residues. CDR3 nucleotides: TGTGCCAGCTCACCTTTTAGACAGGGGAATCAGCCCCAGCATTTT. As protein: CASSPFRQGNQPQHF.